This TCR beta chain came from a study of human T cells and chemical hapten exposure. Study observations and caveats: No change in TCRs above 1 in 1000 frequency was produced by DPC sensitization. As patch test score rose, PT1 expanded TCR counts tended to rise as well.

From germline, CDR1 is MNHEY and CDR2 SVGEGT. This CDR3 comprises 11 residues. Trimming pared 6 bases from V and 5 bases from J, leaving 4 bases between. In regard to this clonotype: The antigen is undetermined.

Time point defined: patch test 3, about 24 weeks after DPC sensitization. Treatment defined: therapeutic diphenylcyclopropenone sensitization with weekly scalp DPC. Prior to each patch test being applied, blood was drawn. One entry per CDR3 protein, called by TCRdb with MiXCR from the RACE reads. The data hold roughly 84,000 distinct CDR3 sequences, with approximately 10% observed a single time. V is TRBV6-2 or TRBV6-3 and J is TRBJ2-2; D is undetermined. The material sequenced was whole blood, taken in connection with sensitization to the hapten diphenylcyclopropenone (DPC). The receptor was isolated from a woman aged 45-60 years with alopecia areata. Some clones in this sample may be carry-over from other donors' samples. DNA of the CDR3: TGTGCCAGCAGCTGGACCGGGGAGCTGTTTTTT. It yields the protein CASSWTGELFF.